This TCR beta chain was retrieved from a study of T-cell reconstitution after alpha-beta-depleted transplantation in children. This clonotype has only a few counts. The V and J ends lost 6 bases and 6 bases respectively, with 21 bases between them. CDR1 is DFQATT and CDR2 is SNEGSKA in the germline V gene (reference sequence). The CDR3 has 15 amino acids. Preparation of the TCRbeta library was carried out with unique molecular identifiers. TCRdb fed the PCR reads into MiXCR, producing one record per CDR3 protein. The sample shows approximately 400,000 distinct CDR3 sequences, about a tenth of them seen only once.

The source was PBMCs from the stem cell graft donor, collected from the stem cell graft. This chain links TRBV20-1 with TRBJ2-1, with TRBD1 as a possible D gene (6 bases). This clonotype was obtained from a human donor who donated a stem cell graft to a child with acute myeloid leukemia. The CDR3 DNA reads as TGCAGTGCCAAATCGGACAGAGGGGCCCTCAATGAGCAGTTCTTC. It yields the protein CSAKSDRGALNEQFF.